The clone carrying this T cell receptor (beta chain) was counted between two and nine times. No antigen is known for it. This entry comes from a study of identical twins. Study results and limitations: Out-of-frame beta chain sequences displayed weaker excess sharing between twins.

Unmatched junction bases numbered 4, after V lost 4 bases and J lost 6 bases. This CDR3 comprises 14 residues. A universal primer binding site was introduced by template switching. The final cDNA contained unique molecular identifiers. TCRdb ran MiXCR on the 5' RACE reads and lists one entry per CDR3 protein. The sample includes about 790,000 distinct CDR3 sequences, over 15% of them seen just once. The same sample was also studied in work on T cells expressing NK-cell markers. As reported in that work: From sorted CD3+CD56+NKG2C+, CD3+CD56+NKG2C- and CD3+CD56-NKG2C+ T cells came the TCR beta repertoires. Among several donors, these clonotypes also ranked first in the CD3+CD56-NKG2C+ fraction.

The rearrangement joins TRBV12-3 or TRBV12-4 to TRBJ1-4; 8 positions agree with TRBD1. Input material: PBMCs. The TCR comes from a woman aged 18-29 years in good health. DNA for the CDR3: TGTGCCAGCAGTTCGACAGGGGATCATGAAAAACTGTTTTTT. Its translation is CASSSTGDHEKLFF.